These T cell receptor beta chains were read from a single sample in a study of cytomegalovirus exposure and HLA in healthy donors. TCRdb's copy holds only in-frame clones and misses some; the assay was immunoSEQ multiplex PCR. The sample carries about 82,000 clones, over 75% recorded once. Sequencing was performed on PBMCs. The receptors come from a human donor in good health. The CDR3 runs from the conserved cysteine through the conserved F or W. A D gene is named only where the DNA matches it firmly. Part of the rows lack a size; the others show once, few, many or a class for expanded clones.

j_call clone_size d_call v_call cdr3_nt cdr3_aa
TRBJ2-5 NA NA TRBV5-1 TGCGCCAGCAGCCCTTCGGGTCAGGGGGGAGAGACCCAGTACTTC CASSPSGQGGETQYF
TRBJ2-3 NA TRBD2 TRBV9 TGTGCCAGCAGCTTAACGGGGGGGCAGGGGTCAGATACGCAGTATTTT CASSLTGGQGSDTQYF
TRBJ2-3 once NA TRBV15 TGTGCCACCAGCAGAGGTAGGGTAGCGGGGACAGCTAGCACAGATACGCAGTATTTT CATSRGRVAGTASTDTQYF
TRBJ1-1 NA NA TRBV2 TGTGCCAGCAGCGGTCTACAGCTCTCGAACACTGAAGCTTTCTTT CASSGLQLSNTEAFF
TRBJ1-1 NA NA TRBV7-9 TGTTCCAGCAGCTTAACGGAGGAGGGAGCTTTCTTT CSSSLTEEGAFF
TRBJ1-3 NA TRBD1 TRBV6-5 TGTGCCAGCAGTTCCGACAGGGGATCTGGAAACACCATATATTTT CASSSDRGSGNTIYF
TRBJ2-1 NA NA TRBV6-5 TGTGCCAGCACCCCTGGGGGCCTGGGGGTTGAGCAGTTCTTC CASTPGGLGVEQFF
TRBJ2-5 NA TRBD2 TRBV27 TGTGCCAGCAGTTCCTCGACTAGCGGGGGGGCCACGGGGACCCAGTACTTC CASSSSTSGGATGTQYF
TRBJ2-7 NA NA TRBV27 TGTGCCAGCAGTTTAAAACCCCCTCAGGATTACGAGCAGTACTTC CASSLKPPQDYEQYF
TRBJ2-1 few NA TRBV7-6 TGTGCCAGCAGCTTACGTGGCGGGGTGAACGAGCAGTTCTTC CASSLRGGVNEQFF
TRBJ1-4 NA TRBD1 TRBV4-3 TGCGCCAGCAGCCAATACAGGGGGAATGAAAAACTGTTTTTT CASSQYRGNEKLFF
TRBJ2-5 NA NA TRBV6-6 TGTGCCAGCAGCTCCGGACAGCAAGAGACCCAGTACTTC CASSSGQQETQYF
TRBJ1-5 NA NA TRBV5-6 TGTGCCAGCAGCTTGAGAAGTGGAGTGAATCAGCCCCAGCATTTT CASSLRSGVNQPQHF
TRBJ2-3 NA NA TRBV6-5 TGTGCCAGCAGCAGTGGGGGCGGGGGAGATACGCAGTATTTT CASSSGGGGDTQYF
TRBJ1-4 NA NA TRBV13 TGTGCCAGCAGCTGGCAGGACAAGGGTGAAAAACTGTTTTTT CASSWQDKGEKLFF
TRBJ2-1 NA NA TRBV30 TGTGCCTGGAGTAGGACAGTCCTTCAGGAGCAGTTCTTC CAWSRTVLQEQFF
TRBJ2-1 NA TRBD1 TRBV29-1 TGCAGCGCCGCCGCTCATCGACAGGGCAGATACAATGAGCAGTTCTTC CSAAAHRQGRYNEQFF
TRBJ1-4 NA NA TRBV7-8 TGTGCCAGCAGCCGAGGAGCAACTAATGAAAAACTGTTTTTT CASSRGATNEKLFF
TRBJ1-5 NA NA TRBV18 TGTGCCAGCTCACCAGTTCGGGGGGGCAGTCAGCCCCAGCATTTT CASSPVRGGSQPQHF
TRBJ1-5 NA NA TRBV7-8 TGTGCCAGCAGCTTAGCAGACGGACAAAATCAGCCCCAGCATTTT CASSLADGQNQPQHF
TRBJ1-2 NA TRBD1 TRBV19 TGTGCCACCTACAGAACCGGGACAGGGGAGATTTATTATGGCTACACCTTC CATYRTGTGEIYYGYTF
TRBJ1-3 NA NA TRBV19 TGTGCCAGTAGTATCGGACTGAACTCTGGAAACACCATATATTTT CASSIGLNSGNTIYF
TRBJ2-7 NA TRBD2 TRBV7-9 TGTTCCAGCAACAAAACAGCGGGGGGCATCTACGAGCAGTACTTC CSSNKTAGGIYEQYF
TRBJ1-1 NA TRBD1 TRBV19 TGTGCCAGTAGCTATACGACAGGGCTTGGCACTGAAGCTTTCTTT CASSYTTGLGTEAFF
TRBJ2-2 NA TRBD2 TRBV5-4 TGTGCCAGCAGCTTGGTGGTACTAGCGGGGGGGACCGGGGAGCTGTTTTTT CASSLVVLAGGTGELFF
TRBJ1-5 NA NA TRBV2 TGTGCCAGCAGTCCAACCGGGACACTTAGCAATCAGCCCCAGCATTTT CASSPTGTLSNQPQHF
TRBJ2-7 NA NA TRBV4-2 TGTGCCAGCAGCCAAGAGAGTCTAGCTTACGAGCAGTACTTC CASSQESLAYEQYF
TRBJ1-6 NA TRBD1 TRBV7-6 TGTGCCAGCAGCTTAGAGAGGACAGGGGTCAATTCACCCCTCCACTTT CASSLERTGVNSPLHF
TRBJ1-1 NA NA TRBV18 TGTGCCAGCTCACCACAGGGTTTTATAATCTCGGGAACTGAAGCTTTCTTT CASSPQGFIISGTEAFF
TRBJ2-7 NA NA TRBV4-1 TGCGCCAGCAGCCCTAGTAACGCTTACTACTCCTACGGGCAGTACTTC CASSPSNAYYSYGQYF
TRBJ1-5 NA NA TRBV9 TGTGCCAGCAGCGCGAACAGTATGGATCAGCCCCAGCATTTT CASSANSMDQPQHF
TRBJ2-1 once TRBD2 TRBV30 TGTGCCTCGGAGCCGGGACTAGCGGGGGGTTACAATGAGCAGTTCTTC CASEPGLAGGYNEQFF
TRBJ1-2 NA NA TRBV13 TGTGCCAGCAGCTCTAGGGGGTTAGCTAACTATGGCTACACCTTC CASSSRGLANYGYTF
TRBJ2-3 NA TRBD2 TRBV2 TGTGCCAGCAGAGGGCTAGCGGGGGGCCTCACAGATACGCAGTATTTT CASRGLAGGLTDTQYF
TRBJ2-2 NA NA TRBV7-6 TGTGCCAGCAGCCTTCGCGGTCCGGGGATCGCCGGGGAGCTGTTTTTT CASSLRGPGIAGELFF
TRBJ2-1 NA TRBD2 TRBV19 TGTGCCAGTAGTATAGGTGCCGGGGGGGCCTCATACAATGAGCAGTTCTTC CASSIGAGGASYNEQFF
TRBJ2-6 NA NA TRBV29-1 TGCAGCGTTGAAATAGGCGGCAGGGCTGGGGCCAACGTCCTGACTTTC CSVEIGGRAGANVLTF
TRBJ2-7 NA TRBD2 TRBV6-5 TGTGCCAGCAGCCCGGGACTAGCGGGGGACTACGAGCAGTACTTC CASSPGLAGDYEQYF
TRBJ1-6 NA NA TRBV5-1 TGCGCCAGCAGCTTATGGGGGCCCGGGGAGTCACCCCTCCACTTT CASSLWGPGESPLHF
TRBJ2-3 NA NA TRBV7-2 TGTGCCAGCAGCTTAGTTTCTGGCAGGGGCACAGATACGCAGTATTTT CASSLVSGRGTDTQYF
TRBJ2-5 NA TRBD2 TRBV2 TGTGCCAGCAGTGTCGGGGGGGCGGGGTCAGAGACCCAGTACTTC CASSVGGAGSETQYF
TRBJ1-6 NA TRBD1 TRBV30 TGTGCCTGGAGTTTGACAGGGGGTACCTCCTATAATTCACCCCTCCACTTT CAWSLTGGTSYNSPLHF
TRBJ2-6 NA NA TRBV5-1 TGCGCCAGCAGCTTGTACGGGGTCATTGGGGCCAACGTCCTGACTTTC CASSLYGVIGANVLTF
TRBJ2-7 NA NA TRBV6-1 TGTGCCAGCACTTTGACGTCGCCAGGGCTCTACGAGCAGTACTTC CASTLTSPGLYEQYF
TRBJ1-5 few NA TRBV27 TGTGCCAGCAGTTTAACAGCCTATAGCAATCAGCCCCAGCATTTT CASSLTAYSNQPQHF
TRBJ1-6 NA NA TRBV9 TGTGCCAGCAGCGTAGGGGGGGGTAATTCACCCCTCCACTTT CASSVGGGNSPLHF
TRBJ1-4 medium-sized NA TRBV4-3 TGCGCCAGCAGCCAAGATGGGGGGATGGGACTGTTTTTT CASSQDGGMGLFF
TRBJ2-7 NA NA TRBV20-1 TGCAGTGCTAGCTCCGGGGTCGAGCAGTACTTC CSASSGVEQYF
TRBJ1-2 NA NA TRBV29-1 TGCAGCGTTGGGTTCGGGGAGCGGAGCTATGGCTACACCTTC CSVGFGERSYGYTF
TRBJ2-3 NA TRBD2 TRBV5-1 TGCGCCAGCAGCCTTACTAGCGGTAGCACAGATACGCAGTATTTT CASSLTSGSTDTQYF
TRBJ2-5 NA NA TRBV4-1 TGCGCCAGCAGCCAAAGGGCCTTAGCGTCGGAGACCCAGTACTTC CASSQRALASETQYF
TRBJ1-2 NA NA TRBV7-9 TGTGCCAGCAGCTTAGGATGGGCCCCAGGGCCATATGGCTACACCTTC CASSLGWAPGPYGYTF
TRBJ1-1 NA NA TRBV18 TGTGCCAGCTCACCGAACAGGGAATGGAGTATGGCTGAAGCTTTCTTT CASSPNREWSMAEAFF
TRBJ2-1 NA NA TRBV5-6 TGTGCCAGCAGCGGGCCAGATAGCTCCTACAATGAGCAGTTCTTC CASSGPDSSYNEQFF
TRBJ2-3 NA TRBD1 TRBV2 TGTGCCAGCAGCCAAGGGACAGGGCAAACAGATACGCAGTATTTT CASSQGTGQTDTQYF
TRBJ2-2 NA TRBD1 TRBV5-4 TGTGCCAGCAGCTTATTCCGGGACAGGACGCCGGACGGGGAGCTGTTTTTT CASSLFRDRTPDGELFF
TRBJ2-5 few NA TRBV2 NA CASILGETQYF